This TCR beta chain stems from a study of neurological immune-mediated disorders. MiXCR, run by TCRdb on the 5' RACE reads, gives a single entry per CDR3 protein. This sample has 100,000 to 150,000 distinct CDR3 sequences, with about 3.4% found just once. Germline-derived CDR1 and CDR2 are SGHVS and FNYEAQ. This CDR3 has 16 amino acids. V was trimmed by 5 bases and J by 1 base, leaving 17 bases between them. Sequencing used PBMCs. The sequence was collected from a woman aged 25 to 39 with multiple sclerosis. The chain couples TRBV7-6 to TRBJ1-1, with D hard to call. The CDR3 region is CASSLNPGLSNTEAFF. The CDR3 nucleotides are TGTGCCAGCAGCCTAAATCCTGGTCTGTCGAACACTGAAGCTTTCTTT.